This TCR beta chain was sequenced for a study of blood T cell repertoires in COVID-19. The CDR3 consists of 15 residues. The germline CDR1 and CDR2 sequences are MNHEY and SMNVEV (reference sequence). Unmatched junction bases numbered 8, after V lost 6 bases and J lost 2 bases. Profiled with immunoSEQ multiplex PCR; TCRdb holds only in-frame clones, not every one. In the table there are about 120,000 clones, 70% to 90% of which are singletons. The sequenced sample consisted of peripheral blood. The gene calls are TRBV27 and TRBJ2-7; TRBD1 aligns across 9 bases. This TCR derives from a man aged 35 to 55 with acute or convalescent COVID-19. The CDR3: CASRPRRDRAYEQYF. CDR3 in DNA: TGTGCCAGCAGGCCCCGCCGGGACAGGGCCTACGAGCAGTACTTC.